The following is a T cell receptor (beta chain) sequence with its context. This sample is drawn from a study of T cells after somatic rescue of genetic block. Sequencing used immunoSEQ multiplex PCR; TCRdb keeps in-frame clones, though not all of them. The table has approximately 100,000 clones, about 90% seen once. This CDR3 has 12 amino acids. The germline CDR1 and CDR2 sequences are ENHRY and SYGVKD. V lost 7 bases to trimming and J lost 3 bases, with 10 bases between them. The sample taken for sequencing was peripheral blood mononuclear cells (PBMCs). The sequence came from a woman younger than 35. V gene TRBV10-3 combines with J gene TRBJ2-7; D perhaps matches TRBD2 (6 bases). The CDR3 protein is CAINGEDYEQYF. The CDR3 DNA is TGTGCCATCAACGGGGAGGACTACGAGCAGTACTTC.